This is a list of T cell receptor beta chains from one sample in a study of CXCR3-negative and CXCR3-positive naive CD8 T cells. TCRdb derives one entry per CDR3 protein from the 5' RACE reads, leaving out DNA. The table lists roughly 45,000 distinct CDR3 sequences. Sequenced material: naive CXCR3- CD8+ T cells from blood. Source of these receptors: a human donor in good health. Some clones in this sample may be carry-over from other donors' samples. Both conserved end residues are part of each CDR3. Some rows have no size entry. The others give once, few or many, or a class for an expanded clone.

V: TRBV7-3; length: 15; size: NA; J: TRBJ2-1; CDR3: CASSLGLAGINEQFF
V: TRBV12-3/TRBV12-4; length: 12; size: NA; J: TRBJ2-7; CDR3: CASSFGNNEQYF
V: TRBV15; length: 13; size: NA; J: TRBJ1-5; CDR3: CATAPEARGPQHF
V: TRBV7-2; length: 12; size: NA; J: TRBJ1-2; CDR3: CASSLVQGGYTF
V: TRBV3-1; length: 16; size: NA; J: TRBJ2-1; CDR3: CASSQDFVTASNEQFF
V: TRBV13; length: 15; size: NA; J: TRBJ2-1; CDR3: CASSLGAPVDNEQFF
V: TRBV28; length: 18; size: NA; J: TRBJ2-5; CDR3: CASSSLRGSGVLHETQYF
V: TRBV11-2; length: 11; size: NA; J: TRBJ2-7; CDR3: CASSLDRGQYF
V: TRBV4-2; length: 13; size: NA; J: TRBJ2-1; CDR3: CASSPTGNNEQFF
V: TRBV29-1; length: 18; size: medium-sized; J: TRBJ2-2; CDR3: CSVEERRGTGTNTGELFF
V: TRBV12-3/TRBV12-4; length: 12; size: NA; J: TRBJ1-1; CDR3: CASNAGGVEAFF
V: TRBV7-9; length: 15; size: NA; J: TRBJ1-2; CDR3: CASSFPDRYPYGYTF
V: TRBV20-1; length: 15; size: NA; J: TRBJ2-5; CDR3: CSARDGTRDQETQYF
V: TRBV12-3/TRBV12-4; length: 15; size: NA; J: TRBJ2-1; CDR3: CASSSPGTTSNERFF
V: TRBV19; length: 15; size: NA; J: TRBJ2-1; CDR3: CAASPRAGVSDEQFF
V: TRBV7-9; length: 13; size: NA; J: TRBJ2-1; CDR3: CASSLGSYNEQFF
V: TRBV7-9; length: 15; size: NA; J: TRBJ2-7; CDR3: CASSLAAALTYEQYF
V: TRBV20-1; length: 14; size: NA; J: TRBJ2-7; CDR3: CSARWRDRVEEQYF
V: TRBV7-2; length: 16; size: NA; J: TRBJ2-7; CDR3: CASSPSAGRTSYEQYF
V: TRBV4-2; length: 16; size: NA; J: TRBJ1-2; CDR3: CASSHGGQGYNYGYTF
V: TRBV6-6; length: 11; size: NA; J: TRBJ1-1; CDR3: CASISNTEAFF
V: TRBV29-1; length: 14; size: NA; J: TRBJ2-1; CDR3: CSVELLDHDNEQFF
V: TRBV6-2/TRBV6-3; length: 14; size: NA; J: TRBJ2-2; CDR3: CASSYNRETGELFF